A selection of T cell receptor beta chains follows, all from one sample in a study of blood T cells in healthy people across ages. Using its own MiXCR run on the 5' RACE reads, TCRdb lists one record per CDR3 protein. The sample lists over 700,000 distinct CDR3 sequences, just under 25% seen once, with just under 9.5% in the top ten. The same specimen was also included in a second study, on T cells of mothers and their children.

The specimen was blood. All receptors derive from a boy between 10 and 17 years old in good health. Each CDR3 is given with its conserved first and last residue. D genes are given only for firm matches. Some rows mark clone size as missing; the rest say once, few, many or name a class of expanded clone.

d_call,v_call,j_call,clone_size,cdr3_nt,cdr3_aa
TRBD1,TRBV10-3,TRBJ1-2,NA,TGTGCCATCAACCAACGGGACAGTGCTAACTATGGCTACACCTTC,CAINQRDSANYGYTF
TRBD1,TRBV15,TRBJ1-2,NA,TGTGCCACCAGCAGGACAGGGGAAGGCTATGGCTACACCTTC,CATSRTGEGYGYTF
TRBD2,TRBV7-2,TRBJ2-5,few,TGTGCCAGCAGCTTTTCTAGCGGGGATAAAGAGACCCAGTACTTC,CASSFSSGDKETQYF
TRBD2,TRBV28,TRBJ2-5,NA,TGTGCCAGCAGTTTCGCGGGAGTCCTGGTTGAGACCCAGTACTTC,CASSFAGVLVETQYF
TRBD1,TRBV29-1,TRBJ2-1,NA,TGCAGCGCAGTACAGGGGGACTACAATGAGCAGTTCTTC,CSAVQGDYNEQFF
NA,TRBV4-3,TRBJ2-1,NA,TGCGCCAGCAGCCAAGAAGTTTGGGGGGTCTACAATGAGCAGTTCTTC,CASSQEVWGVYNEQFF
TRBD2,TRBV4-1,TRBJ2-5,few,TGCGCCAGCAGCCAACACCCTAGCGGGGGAGAGACCCAGTACTTC,CASSQHPSGGETQYF
NA,TRBV7-2,TRBJ1-1,NA,TGTGCCAGCAGCTTGGTGGGCCAAAACACTGAAGCTTTCTTT,CASSLVGQNTEAFF
TRBD1,TRBV20-1,TRBJ2-7,NA,TGCAGTGCCCAAGACAGGGGCGTGGGATCCGAGCAGTACTTC,CSAQDRGVGSEQYF
NA,TRBV18,TRBJ2-5,once,TGTGCCAGCTCACCAGGGGATTCCGAGACCCAGTACTTC,CASSPGDSETQYF
TRBD2,TRBV20-1,TRBJ2-7,few,TGCAGTGCTAGAGATCGGCGGGAGGGATCCTACGAGCAGTACTTC,CSARDRREGSYEQYF
NA,TRBV11-2,TRBJ1-4,few,TGTGCCAGCAGCCTTTGGGGACCGATCGATGGTGAAAAACTGTTTTTT,CASSLWGPIDGEKLFF
TRBD2,TRBV7-9,TRBJ2-3,NA,TGTGCCAGCAGCGGACGGGCTAGCGGGGTAGATACGCAGTATTTT,CASSGRASGVDTQYF
TRBD2,TRBV28,TRBJ2-2,NA,TGTGCCACGGACAGAGGACTAGCGGGGATTTCCGCCGGGGAGCTGTTTTTT,CATDRGLAGISAGELFF
TRBD2,TRBV29-1,TRBJ2-5,few,TGCAGCGTGGACCTAGCGGGAGGAGAGACCCAGTACTTC,CSVDLAGGETQYF
NA,TRBV20-1,TRBJ2-1,NA,TGCAGTGCTAGATCCATCAATGAGCAGTTCTTC,CSARSINEQFF
TRBD2,TRBV28,TRBJ2-5,NA,TGTGCCAGCAGTTTCGATGGCGGGAGGGAAGAGACCCAGTACTTC,CASSFDGGREETQYF
NA,TRBV7-9,TRBJ2-5,few,TGTGCCAGCAGCTCAGCCCTGGACAGCCAAGAGACCCAGTACTTC,CASSSALDSQETQYF
NA,TRBV19,TRBJ1-1,NA,TGTGCCAGTAGTGGCCGACAGAAGAACACTGAAGCTTTCTTT,CASSGRQKNTEAFF
NA,TRBV25-1,TRBJ2-5,NA,TGTGCCAGCAGTGGGTGGGGGCAAGAGACCCAGTACTTC,CASSGWGQETQYF
TRBD2,TRBV7-3,TRBJ2-1,few,TGTGCCAGCAGCCCCCAGGGGACTAGCGGGACTCCCAATGAGCAGTTCTTC,CASSPQGTSGTPNEQFF
NA,TRBV7-2,TRBJ2-7,NA,TGTGCCAGCAGCTTAGTTGGTGGTGAGGACGAGCAGTACTTC,CASSLVGGEDEQYF